This TCR beta chain was retrieved from a study of glioma-infiltrating T cells. Amplification of TCR alpha and beta CDR3 regions from RNA used iRepertoire nested multiplex PCR. Input was roughly 85-400 ng of tissue mRNA or PBMC total RNA. Via MiXCR, TCRdb re-called the multiplex PCR reads, giving one row per CDR3 protein. Among 100,000 to 150,000 distinct CDR3 sequences listed, about 25% were seen once. This CDR3 comprises 16 residues. The junction had 11 bases not matched to a gene; V was cut back by 5 bases and J by 3 bases. Per germline, CDR1 DFQATT and CDR2 SNEGSKA (reference sequence). Overall study findings and caveats: Above-expected tissue-blood divergence occurred in all gliomas, most in low-grade ones. Only very few CDR3 sequences appeared in both tissue and blood.

For this clonotype: As yet, its antigen is unknown.

The sequenced sample was glioma tissue, nonneoplastic brain tissue, or PBMCs (not recorded which). The chain joins TRBV20-1 to TRBJ2-5; 11 bases are shared with TRBD2. This TCR came from a human donor with low-grade glioma or glioblastoma, undergoing nonglioma brain surgery, or in good health (not recorded which). The CDR3 sequence: CSAPEPSGGRKETQYF. CDR3 bases: TGCAGTGCTCCCGAGCCTAGCGGGGGGCGGAAAGAGACCCAGTACTTC.